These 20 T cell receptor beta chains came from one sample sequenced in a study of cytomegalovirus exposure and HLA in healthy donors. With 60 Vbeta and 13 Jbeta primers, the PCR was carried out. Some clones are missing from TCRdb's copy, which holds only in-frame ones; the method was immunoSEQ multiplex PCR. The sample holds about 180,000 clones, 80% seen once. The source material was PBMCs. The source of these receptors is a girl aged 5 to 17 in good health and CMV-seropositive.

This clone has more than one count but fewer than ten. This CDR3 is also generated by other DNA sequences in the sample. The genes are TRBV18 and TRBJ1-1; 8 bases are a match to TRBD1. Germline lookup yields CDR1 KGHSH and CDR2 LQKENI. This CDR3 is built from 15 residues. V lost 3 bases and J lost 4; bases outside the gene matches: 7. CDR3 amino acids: CASSPAGGAGTEAFF. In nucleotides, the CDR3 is TGTGCCAGCTCACCCGCAGGGGGCGCGGGCACTGAAGCTTTCTTT.

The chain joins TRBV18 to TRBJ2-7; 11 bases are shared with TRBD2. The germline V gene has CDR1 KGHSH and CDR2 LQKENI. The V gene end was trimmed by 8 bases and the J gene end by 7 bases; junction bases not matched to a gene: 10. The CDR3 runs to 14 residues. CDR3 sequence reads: CASLLTSGTLEQYF. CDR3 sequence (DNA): TGTGCCAGCCTCCTGACTAGCGGGACATTAGAGCAGTACTTC.

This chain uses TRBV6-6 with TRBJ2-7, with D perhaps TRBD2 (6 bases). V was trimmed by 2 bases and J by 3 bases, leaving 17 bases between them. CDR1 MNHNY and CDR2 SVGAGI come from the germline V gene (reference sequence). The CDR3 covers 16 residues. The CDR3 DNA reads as TGTGCCAGCAGTTACGGGGAGGAAAGTACCCTCTACGAGCAGTACTTC. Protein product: CASSYGEESTLYEQYF.

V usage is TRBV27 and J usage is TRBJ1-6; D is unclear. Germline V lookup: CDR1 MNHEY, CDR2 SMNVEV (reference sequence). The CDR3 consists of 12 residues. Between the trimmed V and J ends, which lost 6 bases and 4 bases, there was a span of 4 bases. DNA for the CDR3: TGTGCCAGCAGCCGGTATAATTCACCCCTCCACTTT. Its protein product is CASSRYNSPLHF.

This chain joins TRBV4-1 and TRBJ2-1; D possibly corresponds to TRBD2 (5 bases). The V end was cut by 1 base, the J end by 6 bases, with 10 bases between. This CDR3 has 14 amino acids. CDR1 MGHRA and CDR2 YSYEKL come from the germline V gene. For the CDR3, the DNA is TGCGCCAGCAGCCAAGTGGGAGACGGCAATGAGCAGTTCTTC. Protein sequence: CASSQVGDGNEQFF.

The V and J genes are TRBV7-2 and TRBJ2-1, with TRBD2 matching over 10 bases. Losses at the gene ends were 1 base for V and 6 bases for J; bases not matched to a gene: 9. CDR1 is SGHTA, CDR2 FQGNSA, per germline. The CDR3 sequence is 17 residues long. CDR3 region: CASSLGGASGSINEQFF. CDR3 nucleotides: TGTGCCAGCAGCTTAGGAGGAGCTAGCGGGAGCATCAATGAGCAGTTCTTC.

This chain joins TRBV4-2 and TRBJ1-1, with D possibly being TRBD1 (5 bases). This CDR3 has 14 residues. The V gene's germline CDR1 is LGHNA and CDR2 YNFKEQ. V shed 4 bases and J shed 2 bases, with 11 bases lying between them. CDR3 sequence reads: CASSPVDSNTEAFF. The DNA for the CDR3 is TGTGCCAGCAGCCCCGTAGACAGTAACACTGAAGCTTTCTTT.

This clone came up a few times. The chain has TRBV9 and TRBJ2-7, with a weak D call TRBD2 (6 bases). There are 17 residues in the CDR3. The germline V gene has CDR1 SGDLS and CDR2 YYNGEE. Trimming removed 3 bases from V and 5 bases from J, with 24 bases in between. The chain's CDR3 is CASSANLGGMVPDEQYF. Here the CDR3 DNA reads TGTGCCAGCAGCGCCAACCTGGGGGGAATGGTTCCCGACGAGCAGTACTTC.

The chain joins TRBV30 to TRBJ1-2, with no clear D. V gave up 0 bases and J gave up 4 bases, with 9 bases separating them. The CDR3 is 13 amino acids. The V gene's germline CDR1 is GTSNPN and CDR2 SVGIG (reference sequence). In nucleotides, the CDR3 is TGTGCCTGGAGTGTAAACAGCCTCTATGGCTACACCTTC. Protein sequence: CAWSVNSLYGYTF.

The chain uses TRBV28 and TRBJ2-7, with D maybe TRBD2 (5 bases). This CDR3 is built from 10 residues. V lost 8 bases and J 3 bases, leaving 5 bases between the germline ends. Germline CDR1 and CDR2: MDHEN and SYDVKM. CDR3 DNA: TGTGCCAGCGGAGGCTACGAGCAGTACTTC. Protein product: CASGGYEQYF.

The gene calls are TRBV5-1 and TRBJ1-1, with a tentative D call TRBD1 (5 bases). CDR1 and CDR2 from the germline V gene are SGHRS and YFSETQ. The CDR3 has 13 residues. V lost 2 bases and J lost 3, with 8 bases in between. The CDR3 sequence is CASSFGRDTEAFF. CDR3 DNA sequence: TGCGCCAGCAGCTTTGGCAGGGACACTGAAGCTTTCTTT.

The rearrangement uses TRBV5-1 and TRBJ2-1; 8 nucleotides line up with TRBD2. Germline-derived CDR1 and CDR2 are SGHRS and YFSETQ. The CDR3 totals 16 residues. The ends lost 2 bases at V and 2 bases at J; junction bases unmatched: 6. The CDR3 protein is CASSFTAGAPYNEQFF. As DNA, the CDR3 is TGCGCCAGCAGCTTTACAGCGGGGGCTCCCTACAATGAGCAGTTCTTC.

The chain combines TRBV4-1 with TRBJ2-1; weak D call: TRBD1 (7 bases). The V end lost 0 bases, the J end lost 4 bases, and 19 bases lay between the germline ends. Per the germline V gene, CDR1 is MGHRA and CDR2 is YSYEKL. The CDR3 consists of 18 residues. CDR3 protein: CASSQDSPAGQLYNEQFF. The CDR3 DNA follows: TGCGCCAGCAGCCAAGATAGTCCGGCGGGACAGTTATACAATGAGCAGTTCTTC.

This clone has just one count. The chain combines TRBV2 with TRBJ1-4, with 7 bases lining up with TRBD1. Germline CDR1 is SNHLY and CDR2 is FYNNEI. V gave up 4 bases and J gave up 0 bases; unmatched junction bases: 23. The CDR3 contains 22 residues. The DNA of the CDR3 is TGTGCCAGCAGTGGTGACAGGGCCGCCACCCCGCTATCTTATGCAACTAATGAAAAACTGTTTTTT. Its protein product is CASSGDRAATPLSYATNEKLFF.

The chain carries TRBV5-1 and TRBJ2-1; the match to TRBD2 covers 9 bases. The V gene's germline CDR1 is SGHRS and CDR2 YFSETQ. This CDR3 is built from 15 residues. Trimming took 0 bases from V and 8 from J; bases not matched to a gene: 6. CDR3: CASSLGGRAIDEQFF. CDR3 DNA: TGCGCCAGCAGCTTGGGCGGGAGGGCAATCGATGAGCAGTTCTTC.

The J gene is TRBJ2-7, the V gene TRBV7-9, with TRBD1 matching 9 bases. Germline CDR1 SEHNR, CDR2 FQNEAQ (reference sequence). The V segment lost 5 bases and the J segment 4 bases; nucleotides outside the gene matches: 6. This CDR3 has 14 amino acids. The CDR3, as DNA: TGTGCCAGCAGCCTACAGGGGGCAAGTTACGAGCAGTACTTC. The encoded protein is CASSLQGASYEQYF.

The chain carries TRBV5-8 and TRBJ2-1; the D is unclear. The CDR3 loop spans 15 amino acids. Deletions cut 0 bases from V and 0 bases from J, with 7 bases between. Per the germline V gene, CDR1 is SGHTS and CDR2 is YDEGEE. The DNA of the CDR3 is TGTGCCAGCAGCTTGGTGGGCAGCTCCTACAATGAGCAGTTCTTC. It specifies CASSLVGSSYNEQFF.

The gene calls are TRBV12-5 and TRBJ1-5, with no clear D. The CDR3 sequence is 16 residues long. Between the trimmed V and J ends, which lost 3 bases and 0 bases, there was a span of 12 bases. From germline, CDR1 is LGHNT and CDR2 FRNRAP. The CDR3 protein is CASGFEPSNSNQPQHF. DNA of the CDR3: TGTGCTAGTGGTTTCGAACCCTCTAATAGCAATCAGCCCCAGCATTTT.

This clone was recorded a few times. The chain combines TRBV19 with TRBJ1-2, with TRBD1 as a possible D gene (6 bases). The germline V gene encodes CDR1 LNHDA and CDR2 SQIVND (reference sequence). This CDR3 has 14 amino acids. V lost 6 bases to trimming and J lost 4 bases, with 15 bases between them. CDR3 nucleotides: TGTGCCAGTAGGAAGGCAGGGGAACTCTATGGCTACACCTTC. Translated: CASRKAGELYGYTF.

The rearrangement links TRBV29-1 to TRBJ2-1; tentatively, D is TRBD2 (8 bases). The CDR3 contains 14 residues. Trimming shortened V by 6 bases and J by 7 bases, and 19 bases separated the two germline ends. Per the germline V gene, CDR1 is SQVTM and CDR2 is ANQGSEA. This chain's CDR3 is CSVDRSGSRNEQFF. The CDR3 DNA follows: TGCAGCGTGGACAGGAGCGGGAGCAGGAATGAGCAGTTCTTC.